The T cell receptor beta chain under discussion was sequenced for a study of cytomegalovirus exposure and HLA in healthy donors. Primers: 60 Vbeta forward and 13 Jbeta reverse. Sequencing used immunoSEQ multiplex PCR; TCRdb keeps in-frame clones, though not all of them. Of 190,000 or so clones in the sample, around 79% were seen once. On this clone itself: Its target is not known.

General study points: A missense DCLRE1C variant was associated with V- and J-gene trimming of TCR beta chains in a later analysis, and an independent cohort replicated the association. Reports state that TCR beta sequences accurately predicted most subjects' HLA-A and HLA-B alleles. The authors judged a highly shared variant cluster likely a sequencing artifact. Highest at DRB1 and lowest at HLA-C, TCR association rates differed among HLA loci in a later analysis.

The sequence was obtained from a male donor in good health and CMV-seropositive. The sequenced sample consisted of PBMCs.

The CDR3 coding sequence is TGTGCCAGCAGCTTAGGTGGGGGGTCGAACACTGAAGCTTTCTTT. It translates to CASSLGGGSNTEAFF. V and J are TRBV9 and TRBJ1-1, with TRBD1 as a possible D gene (5 bases). The CDR3 has 15 residues. The germline V and J ends were trimmed by 4 bases and 1 base, with 14 bases remaining between them. Germline-derived CDR1 and CDR2 are SGDLS and YYNGEE.